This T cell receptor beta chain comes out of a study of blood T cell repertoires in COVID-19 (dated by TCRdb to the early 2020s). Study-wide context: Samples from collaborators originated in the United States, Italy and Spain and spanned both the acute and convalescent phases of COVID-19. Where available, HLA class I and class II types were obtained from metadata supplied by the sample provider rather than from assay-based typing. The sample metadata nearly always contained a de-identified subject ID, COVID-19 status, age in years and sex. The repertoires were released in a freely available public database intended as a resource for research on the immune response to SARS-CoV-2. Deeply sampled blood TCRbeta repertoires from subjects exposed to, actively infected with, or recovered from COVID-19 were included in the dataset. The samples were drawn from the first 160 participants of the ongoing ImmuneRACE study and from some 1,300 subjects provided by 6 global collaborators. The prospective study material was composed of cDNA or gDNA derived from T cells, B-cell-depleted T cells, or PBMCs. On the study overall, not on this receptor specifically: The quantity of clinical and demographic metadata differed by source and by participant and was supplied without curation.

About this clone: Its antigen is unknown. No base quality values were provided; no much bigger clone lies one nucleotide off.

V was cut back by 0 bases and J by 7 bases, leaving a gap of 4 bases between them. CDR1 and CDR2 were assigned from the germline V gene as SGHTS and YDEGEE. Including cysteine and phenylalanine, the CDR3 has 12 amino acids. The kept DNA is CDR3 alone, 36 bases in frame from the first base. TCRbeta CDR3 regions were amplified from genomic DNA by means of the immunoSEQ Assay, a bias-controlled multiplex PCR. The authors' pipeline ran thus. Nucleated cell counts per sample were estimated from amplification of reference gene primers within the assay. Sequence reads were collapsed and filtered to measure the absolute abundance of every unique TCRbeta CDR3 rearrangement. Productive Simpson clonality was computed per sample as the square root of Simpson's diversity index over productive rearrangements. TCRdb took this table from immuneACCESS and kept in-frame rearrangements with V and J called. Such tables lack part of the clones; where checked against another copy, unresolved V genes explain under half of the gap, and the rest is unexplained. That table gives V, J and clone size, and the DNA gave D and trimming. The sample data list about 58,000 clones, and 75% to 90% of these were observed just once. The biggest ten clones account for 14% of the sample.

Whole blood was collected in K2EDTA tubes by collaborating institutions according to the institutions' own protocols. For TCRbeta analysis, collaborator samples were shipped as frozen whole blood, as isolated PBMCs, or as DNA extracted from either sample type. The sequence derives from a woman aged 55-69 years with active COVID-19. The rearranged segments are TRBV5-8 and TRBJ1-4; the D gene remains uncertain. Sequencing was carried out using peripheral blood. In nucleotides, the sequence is TGTGCCAGCAGCTTGGCGGGTGAAAAACTGTTTTTT. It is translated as CASSLAGEKLFF.